Below, 15 T cell receptor beta chains from the same sample are listed, as sequenced in a study of blood T cell repertoires in COVID-19. This table comes from immunoSEQ multiplex PCR, and its TCRdb copy is limited to in-frame clones, with some not included. Seen here are 400,000 to 550,000 clones, 70% to 90% observed once, and the top ten hold roughly 1.8%. The sample was PBMCs or T cells enriched from blood (not recorded which). These receptors came from a woman aged 18-29 years with acute COVID-19.

The CDR3 sequence: CASSVADSLSGYTF. For the CDR3, the DNA is TGTGCCAGCAGCGTAGCTGACTCCTTATCAGGCTACACCTTC. V usage is TRBV9 and J usage is TRBJ1-2; D not certain. The CDR3 has 14 amino acids. Trimming shortened V by 0 bases and J by 8 bases, and 14 bases separated the two germline ends. Germline-derived CDR1 and CDR2 are SGDLS and YYNGEE.

V is TRBV5-1 and J is TRBJ2-5; D ambiguous. The V and J ends lost 0 bases and 5 bases respectively, with 5 bases between them. This CDR3 spans 12 amino acids. Germline CDR1 reads SGHRS; CDR2 reads YFSETQ. The CDR3 protein is CASSLAYETQYF. The DNA of the CDR3 is TGCGCCAGCAGCTTGGCCTATGAGACCCAGTACTTC.

V is TRBV7-9 and J is TRBJ2-1; 7 nucleotides line up with TRBD1. V gave up 3 bases and J gave up 12 bases; unmatched junction bases: 17. CDR1 SEHNR and CDR2 FQNEAQ come from the germline V gene (reference sequence). This CDR3 comprises 16 residues. The CDR3 nucleotides read TGTGCCAGCAGCTTTGACCCGAGACAGGGCACTTCCCCGCAGTTCTTC. As protein: CASSFDPRQGTSPQFF.

The chain links TRBV5-4 to TRBJ1-6; no clear D. The CDR3 contains 14 residues. Germline V gene lookup returns CDR1 SGHNT and CDR2 YYREEE (reference sequence). The V and J ends lost 0 bases and 10 bases respectively, with 11 bases between them. This chain's CDR3 is CASSLETLSSPLHF. The CDR3 coding sequence is TGTGCCAGCAGCTTGGAGACATTATCCTCACCCCTCCACTTT.

The chain links TRBV29-1 to TRBJ2-1; 8 bases are a match to TRBD2. The CDR3 totals 15 residues. Germline V gives CDR1 SQVTM, CDR2 ANQGSEA. The J segment lost 7 bases and the V segment lost 0 bases, leaving 8 bases of the junction unmatched. Here the CDR3 DNA reads TGCAGCGTTGAAGATTTAGCGGGACACAAGAATGAGCAGTTCTTC. This sequence encodes CSVEDLAGHKNEQFF.

The chain recombines TRBV7-6 with TRBJ2-2; D is undetermined. V was clipped by 2 bases and J by 6 bases, with 25 bases between them. Germline V gives CDR1 SGHVS, CDR2 FNYEAQ. The CDR3 length is 19 residues. The CDR3 region has the DNA TGTGCCAGCAGCTTATCTTCCCCAGTGCTCAGTCTTGTGGCCGGGGAGCTGTTTTTT. Translation: CASSLSSPVLSLVAGELFF.

The CDR3 is CASSEQSYEQYF. Here the CDR3 DNA reads TGTGCCAGCAGCGAGCAATCCTACGAGCAGTACTTC. The chain recombines TRBV7-9 with TRBJ2-7, with unresolved D. This CDR3 comprises 12 residues. The V and J ends lost 5 bases and 1 base respectively, with 6 bases between them. In germline, CDR1 is SEHNR, CDR2 FQNEAQ (reference sequence).

This rearrangement joins TRBV12-3 or TRBV12-4 to TRBJ1-5, with D unclear. The CDR3 runs to 13 residues. V dropped 7 bases and J dropped 4 bases, with 11 bases sitting between them. CDR3 region: CASTQGSNQPQHF. The DNA of the CDR3 is TGTGCCAGCACCCAAGGGAGTAATCAGCCCCAGCATTTT.

This clone was recorded a few times. Likely a read error: the CDR3 ends without its conserved phenylalanine or tryptophan. No DNA is shown, since the ends of the CDR3 on it are uncertain; the CDR3 is the one TCRdb lists. V gene TRBV5-1 combines with J gene TRBJ1-2; the table assigns TRBD1, which was not confirmed against the DNA. The CDR3 contains 14 residues when both ends are counted. Germline V CDR1 and CDR2: SGHRS, YFSETQ. CDR3 protein: CASSPGTGQPLYSI.

The chain joins TRBV18 to TRBJ2-2; 12 bases agree with TRBD2. J was trimmed by 4 bases and V by 2 bases; bases with no gene match: 5. The CDR3 covers 17 residues. CDR1 and CDR2 (germline): KGHSH, LQKENI. Here the CDR3 DNA reads TGTGCCAGCTCACCAACGACTAGCGGGGGCGGCACCGGGGAGCTGTTTTTT. Translated, it gives CASSPTTSGGGTGELFF. The full variable domain, with the rest looked up from reference TRBV18 and TRBJ2-2, is NAGVMQNPRHLVRRRGQEARLRCSPMKGHSHVYWYRQLPEEGLKFMVYLQKENIIDESGMPKERFSAEFPKEGPSILRIQQVVRGDSAAYFCASSPTTSGGGTGELFFGEGSRLTVL.

V usage is TRBV9 and J usage is TRBJ2-3; 7 bases align to TRBD2. CDR1 SGDLS and CDR2 YYNGEE come from the germline V gene. Losses at the gene ends were 0 bases for V and 5 bases for J; bases not matched to a gene: 9. This CDR3 has 16 residues. CDR3 region: CASSVEAGELGDTQYF. The CDR3, as DNA: TGTGCCAGCAGCGTAGAGGCGGGGGAACTGGGAGATACGCAGTATTTT. Variable domain in full (rest from reference TRBV9 and TRBJ2-3): DSGVTQTPKHLITATGQRVTLRCSPRSGDLSVYWYQQSLDQGLQFLIQYYNGEERAKGNILERFSAQQFPDLHSELNLSSLELGDSALYFCASSVEAGELGDTQYFGPGTRLTVL.

The CDR3 nucleotides read TGTGCCTGGAGTAGCGATACCGGTTACAATGAGCAGTTCTTC. The encoded protein is CAWSSDTGYNEQFF. V usage is TRBV30 and J usage is TRBJ2-1; D uncertain. The CDR3 length is 14 residues. The germline V and J ends were trimmed by 2 bases and 4 bases, with 12 bases remaining between them. Germline V CDR1 and CDR2: GTSNPN, SVGIG (reference sequence).

V gene TRBV9 combines with J gene TRBJ2-1; 9 nucleotides align to TRBD2. The CDR3 loop spans 16 amino acids. After removal of 0 bases from V and 6 bases from J, the junction contained 7 bases not matched to a gene. Germline assignment: CDR1 SGDLS and CDR2 YYNGEE. The CDR3 region has the DNA TGTGCCAGCAGCGTAGATCCTAGCGGGACAACCAATGAGCAGTTCTTC. It yields the protein CASSVDPSGTTNEQFF.

This clone has a single count. This chain connects TRBV27 to TRBJ1-5; D uncertain. The germline CDR1 and CDR2 sequences are MNHEY and SMNVEV (reference sequence). V was trimmed by 6 bases and J by 2 bases, leaving 11 bases between them. There are 14 residues in the CDR3. The CDR3, as DNA: TGTGCCAGCAGCCCGCGCGGGGGCAATCAGCCCCAGCATTTT. Translated: CASSPRGGNQPQHF.

This rearrangement joins TRBV7-9 to TRBJ1-1; no reliable D call. The germline CDR1 and CDR2 sequences are SEHNR and FQNEAQ (reference sequence). V lost 5 bases and J 8 bases, leaving 12 bases between the germline ends. The CDR3 runs to 12 residues. CDR3 region: CASSEEAREAFF. DNA for the CDR3: TGTGCCAGCAGCGAGGAGGCCAGAGAAGCTTTCTTT. The full variable domain, with the rest looked up from reference TRBV7-9 and TRBJ1-1, is DTGVSQNPRHKITKRGQNVTFRCDPISEHNRLYWYRQTLGQGPEFLTYFQNEAQLEKSRLLSDRFSAERPKGSFSTLEIQRTEQGDSAMYLCASSEEAREAFFGQGTRLTVV.